Here is one T cell receptor (beta chain) with its context. Ten or more counts support this clonotype. Its recognized antigen is unknown. No quality values exist for individual bases; no much larger clone is one base distant. Unmatched junction bases come to 18, with V trimmed by 6 bases and J by 6 bases. The germline V gene (reference sequence) yields DFQATT for CDR1 and SNEGSKA for CDR2. Taken from cysteine to phenylalanine, the CDR3 has 16 residues. Only the CDR3 region is kept as DNA, spanning 48 bases read in frame from base 1. The data stem from a study (dated by TCRdb to between 2015 and 2016). Background for the entire study: Whether tumor-infiltrating Tregs in breast cancer are recruited from blood Tregs or converted in situ from other CD4+ T cell subsets was tested. Study-level results and caveats: The TCR gene usage of tumor memory CD4+ T cells clustered together with blood and lymph node memory CD4+ cells and with lymph node naive CD4+ cells. The TCR alpha and beta sequences of tumor-infiltrating Tregs showed the greatest overlap with tumor naive CD4+ T cells, followed by blood naive CD4+ T cells. Validation in the larger cohort was restricted to a single TCR beta V-J rearrangement rather than whole repertoires.

Full-length TCR variable regions were amplified by 5' RACE PCR using constant-region reverse primers, and then by semi-nested PCR using Nested Universal Primer A. Using the ReliaPrep RNA Cell Miniprep System, total RNA was extracted, and the SMARTer RACE 5'/3' Kit was then used to reverse transcribe the RNA into 5'RACE-ready cDNA. Multiplex adaptors were used to barcode the full-length TCR alpha and beta libraries, which were then sequenced on an Illumina MiSeq. For the original study's pipeline: Sequencing data were pooled across the five patients for each of nine subset-tissue groups and compared by unsupervised clustering of TCR gene usage. The Morisita-Horn index was used to calculate repertoire similarity, with shared sequences weighted according to their contribution to each repertoire. The public reads were reprocessed in TCRdb via fastp at Q25 and MiXCR, keeping in-frame beta chains. Merged by CDR3 protein, the rows form single entries marked with the most common genes and DNA. TCRdb, not the authors, supplied the V and J calls. This sample holds 50,000 to 75,000 distinct CDR3 sequences; less than 25% were observed only once. Clones ranked in the top ten supply about 3% of the sample.

CD4+CD45RO+CD25- cells were isolated as memory CD4+ T cells. Tregs, naive and memory CD4+ T cells from tumor, blood and ipsilateral draining lymph nodes of five or six breast cancer patients underwent full-length TCR alpha and beta sequencing. Tumor tissue and lymph nodes from ipsilateral axillary dissection were perfused with PBS, minced and digested with collagenase I and hyaluronidase. Ficoll density gradient centrifugation was used to isolate mononuclear cells from lymph nodes or from under 55 ml of peripheral blood. FACS confirmed that the sorted cell populations were more than 90% pure. This sequence was found in a female donor with breast cancer. Sequences were obtained from memory CD4+ T cells sorted from a lymph node. This specimen's cell subset or site label, interpreted: memory CD4+ T cells, CD4+CD45RO+CD25-. This receptor chain uses TRBV20-1 and TRBJ1-1; a stretch of 8 junction bases matches TRBD1. The nucleotide sequence is TGCAGTGCCAGCATTCCGGGACAGGTAATTCGGGCTGAAGCTTTCTTT. Its product reads: CSASIPGQVIRAEAFF.